At least ten counts were recorded for the clone carrying this T cell receptor beta chain. TCRdb re-called the reads with MiXCR, one entry per CDR3 protein. The sample lists 500,000 or so distinct CDR3 sequences; 16% were seen once. The data were obtained in a study of T cell repertoires in cytomegalovirus infection. This CDR3 spans 13 amino acids. V lost 5 bases, J lost 3 bases, and 11 bases lay in between. Germline values: CDR1 LNHDA, CDR2 SQIVND (reference sequence). The receptor was derived from a human donor in good health (CMV status not recorded). Some clones in this sample may be carry-over from other donors' samples. V is TRBV19 and J is TRBJ2-7, with D perhaps given as TRBD1 or TRBD2 (5 bases each). Sequences were obtained from CD8+ T cells from PBMCs. CDR3 protein: CASSFGTDYEQYF. As DNA, the CDR3 is TGTGCCAGTAGTTTTGGGACCGACTACGAGCAGTACTTC.